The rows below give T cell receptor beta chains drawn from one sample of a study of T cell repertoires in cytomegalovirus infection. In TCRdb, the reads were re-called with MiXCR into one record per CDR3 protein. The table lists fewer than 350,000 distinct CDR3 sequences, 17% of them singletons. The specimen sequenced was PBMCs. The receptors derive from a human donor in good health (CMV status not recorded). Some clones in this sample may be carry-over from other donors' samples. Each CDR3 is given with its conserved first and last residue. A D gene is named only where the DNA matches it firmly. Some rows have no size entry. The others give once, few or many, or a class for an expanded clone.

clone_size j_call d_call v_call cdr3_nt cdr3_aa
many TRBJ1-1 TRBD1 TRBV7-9 TGTGCCAGCAGCATCGACAGGGGGCACACTGAAGCTTTCTTT CASSIDRGHTEAFF
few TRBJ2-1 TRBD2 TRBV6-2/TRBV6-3 TGTGCCAGCAACTCGGGACTAGCGGGGTACGACGAGCAGTTCTTC CASNSGLAGYDEQFF
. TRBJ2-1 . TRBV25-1 TGTGCCAGCAGTGGACGAGAGGGGACCGGCGGTTACAATGAGCAGTTCTTC CASSGREGTGGYNEQFF
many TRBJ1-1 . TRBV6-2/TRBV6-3 TGTGCCAGCAGTTACTGGTCGGTTGGGAACACTGAAGCTTTCTTT CASSYWSVGNTEAFF
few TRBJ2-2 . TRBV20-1 TGCAGTGCTAGAGTCGCAGGCCTAACCACCGGGGAGCTGTTTTTT CSARVAGLTTGELFF
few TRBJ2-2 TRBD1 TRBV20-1 TGCAGTGCTAGACGACCGGGACAGACCGCGAACACCGGGGAGCTGTTTTTT CSARRPGQTANTGELFF
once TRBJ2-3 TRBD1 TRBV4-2 TGTGCCAGCAGGTCGGCTGCCGGGACAGGGAATGGAGATACGCAGTATTTT CASRSAAGTGNGDTQYF
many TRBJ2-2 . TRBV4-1 TGCGCCAGCAGCCAACCGAACAAGGGGAACACCGGGGAGCTGTTTTTT CASSQPNKGNTGELFF
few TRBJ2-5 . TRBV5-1 TGCGCCAGCAGCTTTGCAGGGACGGGGGAGACCCAGTACTTC CASSFAGTGETQYF
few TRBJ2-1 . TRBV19 TGTGCCAGTAGTCCTCAAGCGGGCGAGCAGTTCTTC CASSPQAGEQFF
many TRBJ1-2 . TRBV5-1 TGCGCCAGCAGCTTGGAAGGGGAGTATGGCTACACCTTC CASSLEGEYGYTF
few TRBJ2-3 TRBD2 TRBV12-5 TGTGCTAGTGGTTTGGGGCTAGCGGGGGGGCGAGGTACGCAGTATTTT CASGLGLAGGRGTQYF
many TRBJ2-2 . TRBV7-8 TGTGCCAGCAGCTTAGGGTTTGTACCGGGGGAGCTGTTTTTT CASSLGFVPGELFF
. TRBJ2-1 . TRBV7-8 TGTGCCAGCATCCCCCAGGTCCCTGAGCGCTCCTACAATGAGCAGTTCTTC CASIPQVPERSYNEQFF
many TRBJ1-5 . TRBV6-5 TGTGCCAGCAGTTACGGGCAGGACCATCAGCCCCAGCATTTT CASSYGQDHQPQHF
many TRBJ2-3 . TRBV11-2 TGTGCCAGCAGCTTAGATTCGGGATACACAGATACGCAGTATTTT CASSLDSGYTDTQYF
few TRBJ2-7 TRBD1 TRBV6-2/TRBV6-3 TGTGCCAGCAGTTACCAGGGGGATTCCTACGAGCAGTACTTC CASSYQGDSYEQYF
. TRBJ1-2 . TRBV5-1 TGCGCCAGCAGCTTCGACGAATCCTACTATGGCTACACCTTC CASSFDESYYGYTF
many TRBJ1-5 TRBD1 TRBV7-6 TGTGCCAGCAGCCCGGGACAGGGCCTATCCAATCAGCCCCAGCATTTT CASSPGQGLSNQPQHF
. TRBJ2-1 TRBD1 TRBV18 TGTGCCAGCTCACCAGGGGCAGGGGGCCCATACAATGAGCAGTTCTTC CASSPGAGGPYNEQFF
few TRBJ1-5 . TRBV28 TGTGCCAGCAGTTCCAAATATCAGCCCCAGCATTTT CASSSKYQPQHF
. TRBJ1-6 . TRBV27 TGTGCCAGCAGTTCAGGGGCGAAGGGAAATTCACCCCTCCACTTT CASSSGAKGNSPLHF
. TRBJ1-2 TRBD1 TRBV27 TGTGCCAGCAGTTCTTTATATAAAGACAGGGGCCGATATGGCTACACCTTC CASSSLYKDRGRYGYTF
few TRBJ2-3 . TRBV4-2 TGTGCCAGCAGCCTCCTAGCCGAAGTTCGCACAGATACGCAGTATTTT CASSLLAEVRTDTQYF
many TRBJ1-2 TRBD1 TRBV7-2 TGTGCCAGCAGCACGAGGACAGGGGGCGCGTCTAACTATGGCTACACCTTC CASSTRTGGASNYGYTF
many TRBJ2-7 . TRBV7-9 TGTGCCAGCAGCTTAGGACCTACGACCTCCTACGAGCAGTACTTC CASSLGPTTSYEQYF
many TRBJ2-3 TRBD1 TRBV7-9 TGTGCCAGCAGCCCTAAGAGGGGGCGCCTTGGCACAGATACGCAGTATTTT CASSPKRGRLGTDTQYF
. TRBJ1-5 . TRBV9 TGTGCCAGCAGCGTCAACGGCAATCAGCCCCAGCATTTT CASSVNGNQPQHF
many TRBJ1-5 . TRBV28 TGTGCCAGCAGTTTAGGATACAGGGTACGTAGTCAGCCCCAGCATTTT CASSLGYRVRSQPQHF
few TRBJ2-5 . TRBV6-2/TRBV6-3 TGTGCCAGCAGTCAGACGCCAGGGACCCGTGGAGGGACCCAGTACTTC CASSQTPGTRGGTQYF
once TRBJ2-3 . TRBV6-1 TGTACCAGCAGTGATCGTCTTCCCGCGGATACGCAGTATTTT CTSSDRLPADTQYF
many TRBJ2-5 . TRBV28 TGTGCCAGCAGTTTATCCAGTAAAGAGACCCAGTACTTC CASSLSSKETQYF